This T cell receptor beta chain derives from a study of Graves' ophthalmopathy and Graves' hyperthyroidism. On the study more broadly: Peripheral blood was collected at initial diagnosis, before any treatment.

Study-level findings and limits: Blood was where most expanded thyroid clonotypes above 0.001 frequency also turned up.

CDR3 regions of TCR beta were amplified from RNA transcripts. First-round RT-PCR employed HTBI primers, with a second-round multiplex PCR after it. Via MiXCR, TCRdb re-called the multiplex PCR reads, giving one row per CDR3 protein. The sample contains 360,000 or so distinct CDR3 sequences, approximately 20% of which appear only once. The CDR3 covers 11 residues. CDR1 is LNHDA and CDR2 is SQIVND in the germline V gene (reference sequence). Between the trimmed V and J ends, which lost 6 bases and 8 bases, there was a span of 10 bases. This clonotype was detected many times. No antigen is known for it. The rearrangement uses TRBV19 and TRBJ1-2; D remains unclear. The sequence was collected from a woman aged 18-35 years with Graves' ophthalmopathy. Sequenced sample: peripheral blood. CDR3 nucleotide sequence: TGTGCCAGTAGGGGAGAGCGGGGCTACACCTTC. Residues: CASRGERGYTF.